A selection of T cell receptor beta chains follows, all from one sample in a study of blood T cell repertoires in COVID-19. Clones were sequenced by immunoSEQ multiplex PCR, and TCRdb holds only the in-frame ones, with some missing. The sample holds 70,000 to 95,000 clones; roughly nine tenths are singletons and the top ten take about 2%. The sample taken for sequencing was peripheral blood. Receptors originate from a man aged 50-60 years with acute or convalescent COVID-19. CDR3s include the opening cysteine and the closing phenylalanine or tryptophan.

j_call v_call cdr3_length cdr3_aa
TRBJ1-2 TRBV11-2 13 CASSFGRTDGYTF
TRBJ1-1 TRBV7-2 13 CASSLRGNTEAFF
TRBJ1-2 TRBV12-3/TRBV12-4 13 CASSFGQGDGYTF
TRBJ1-1 TRBV5-1 13 CASSLTRDTEAFF
TRBJ2-3 TRBV7-9 15 CASSLEAGVTDTQYF
TRBJ2-6 TRBV2 15 CAKGQGRSGANVLTF
TRBJ2-7 TRBV5-6 15 CASSSLAGVTYEQYF
TRBJ1-1 TRBV5-1 14 CASTWTGGNTEAFF
TRBJ2-5 TRBV29-1 13 CSVGDRVSETQYF
TRBJ1-1 TRBV3-1/TRBV3-2 16 CASSDRDRGPYTEAFF
TRBJ1-6 TRBV7-2 15 CASSLVLGTGSPLHF
TRBJ1-5 TRBV5-5 14 CASTPGQGNQPQHF
TRBJ2-7 TRBV19 15 CASSTLQGGRYEQYF
TRBJ2-3 TRBV9 14 CASSVRGSTDTQYF
TRBJ1-4 TRBV2 14 CASNPTATNEKLFF
TRBJ2-5 TRBV6-1 14 CASSEAAGEGTQYF
TRBJ2-4 TRBV4-1 15 CASSQVGTAEDIQYF
TRBJ2-2 TRBV6-2/TRBV6-3 15 CASSYGSSERGELFF
TRBJ1-1 TRBV7-2 14 CASSVDRPNTEAFF
TRBJ1-5 TRBV28 14 CASSFLRSNQPQHF
TRBJ2-2 TRBV7-8 16 CASSFLTSPPAGELFF
TRBJ1-1 TRBV7-9 14 CALQGAGRGTEAFF
TRBJ2-1 TRBV5-1 14 CASSPRRGRYEQFF
TRBJ2-1 TRBV11-2 16 CASSSIRGFSYNEQFF
TRBJ1-2 TRBV27 16 CASSPTWTEPNYGYTF
TRBJ2-2 TRBV7-8 14 CASSFRGGTGELFF
TRBJ1-2 TRBV7-2 16 CASCSQANLLNYGYTF